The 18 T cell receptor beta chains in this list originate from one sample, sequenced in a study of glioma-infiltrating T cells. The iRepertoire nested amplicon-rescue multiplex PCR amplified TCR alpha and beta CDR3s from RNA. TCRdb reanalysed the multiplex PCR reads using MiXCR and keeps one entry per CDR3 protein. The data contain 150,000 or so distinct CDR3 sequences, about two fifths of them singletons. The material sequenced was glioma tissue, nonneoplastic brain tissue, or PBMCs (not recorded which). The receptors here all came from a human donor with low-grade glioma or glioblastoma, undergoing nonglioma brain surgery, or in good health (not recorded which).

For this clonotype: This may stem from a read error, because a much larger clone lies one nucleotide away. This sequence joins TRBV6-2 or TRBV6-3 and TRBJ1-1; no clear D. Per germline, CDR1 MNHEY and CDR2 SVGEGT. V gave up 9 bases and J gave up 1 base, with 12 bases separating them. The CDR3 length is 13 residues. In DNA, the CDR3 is TGTGCCAGAAACTATTTTCCGAACACTGAAGCTTTCTTT. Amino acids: CARNYFPNTEAFF.

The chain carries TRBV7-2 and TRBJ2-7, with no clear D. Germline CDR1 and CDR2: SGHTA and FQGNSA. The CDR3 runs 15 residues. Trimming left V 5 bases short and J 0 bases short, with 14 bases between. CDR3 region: CASSLTPWSSYEQYF. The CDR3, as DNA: TGTGCCAGCAGCCTCACTCCCTGGAGCTCCTACGAGCAGTACTTC.

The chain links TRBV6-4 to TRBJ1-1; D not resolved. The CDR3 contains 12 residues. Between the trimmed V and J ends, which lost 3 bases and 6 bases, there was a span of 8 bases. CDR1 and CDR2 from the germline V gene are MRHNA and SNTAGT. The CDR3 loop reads CASSDGAAEAFF. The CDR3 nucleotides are TGTGCCAGCAGTGATGGCGCCGCTGAAGCTTTCTTT.

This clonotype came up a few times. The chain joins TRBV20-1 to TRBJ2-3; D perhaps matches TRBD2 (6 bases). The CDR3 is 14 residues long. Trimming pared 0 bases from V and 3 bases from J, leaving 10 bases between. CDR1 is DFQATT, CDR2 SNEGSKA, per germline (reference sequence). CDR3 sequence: CSARDMGGTDTQYF. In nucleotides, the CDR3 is TGCAGTGCTAGAGATATGGGGGGAACAGATACGCAGTATTTT.

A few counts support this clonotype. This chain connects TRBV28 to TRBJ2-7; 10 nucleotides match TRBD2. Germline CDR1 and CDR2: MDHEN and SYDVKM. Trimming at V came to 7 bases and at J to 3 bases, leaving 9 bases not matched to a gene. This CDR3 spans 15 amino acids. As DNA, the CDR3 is TGTGCCAGCACCACTTTAGCGGGAGGCCTCTACGAGCAGTACTTC. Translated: CASTTLAGGLYEQYF.

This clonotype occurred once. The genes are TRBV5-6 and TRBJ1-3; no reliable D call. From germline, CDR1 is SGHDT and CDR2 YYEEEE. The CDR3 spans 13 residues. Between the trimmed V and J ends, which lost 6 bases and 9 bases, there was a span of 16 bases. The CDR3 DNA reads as TGTGCCAGCACCCTTCGGACCCTCCGCACCATATATTTT. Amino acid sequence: CASTLRTLRTIYF.

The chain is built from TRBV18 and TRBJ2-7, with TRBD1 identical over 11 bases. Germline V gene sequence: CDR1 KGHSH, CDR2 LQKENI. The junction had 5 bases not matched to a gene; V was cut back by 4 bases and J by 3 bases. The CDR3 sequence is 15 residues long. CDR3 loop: CASSRTGTGGYEQYF. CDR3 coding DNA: TGTGCCAGCTCACGAACCGGGACAGGGGGCTACGAGCAGTACTTC.

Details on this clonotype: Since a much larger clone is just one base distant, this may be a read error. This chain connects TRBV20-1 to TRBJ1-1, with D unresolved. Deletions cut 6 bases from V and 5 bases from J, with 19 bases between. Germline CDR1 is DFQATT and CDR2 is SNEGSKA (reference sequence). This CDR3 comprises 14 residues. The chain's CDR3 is CSAGKDGGSTEAFF. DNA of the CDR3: TGCAGTGCGGGAAAGGACGGAGGGTCGACTGAAGCTTTCTTT.

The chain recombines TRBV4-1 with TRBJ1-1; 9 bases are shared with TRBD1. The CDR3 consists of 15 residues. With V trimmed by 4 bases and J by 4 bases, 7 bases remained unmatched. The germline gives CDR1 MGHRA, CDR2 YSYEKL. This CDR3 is CASSRVPTGGTEAFF. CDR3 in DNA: TGCGCCAGCAGCCGTGTCCCGACAGGGGGCACTGAAGCTTTCTTT.

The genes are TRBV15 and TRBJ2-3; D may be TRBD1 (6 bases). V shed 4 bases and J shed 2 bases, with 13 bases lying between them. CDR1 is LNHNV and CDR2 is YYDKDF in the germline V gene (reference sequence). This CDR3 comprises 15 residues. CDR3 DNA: TGTGCCACCAGCAAGGGACGGGACACCACAGATACGCAGTATTTT. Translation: CATSKGRDTTDTQYF.

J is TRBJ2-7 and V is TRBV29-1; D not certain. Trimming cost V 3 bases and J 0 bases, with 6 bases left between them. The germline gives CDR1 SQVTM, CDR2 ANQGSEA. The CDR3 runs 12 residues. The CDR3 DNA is TGCAGCGTTGAGGCCAACTCCTACGAGCAGTACTTC. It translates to CSVEANSYEQYF.

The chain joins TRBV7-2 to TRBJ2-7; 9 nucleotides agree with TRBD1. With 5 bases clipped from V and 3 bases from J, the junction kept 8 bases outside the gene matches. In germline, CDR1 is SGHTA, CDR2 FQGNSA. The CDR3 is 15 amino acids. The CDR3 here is CASSLGGQGFYEQYF. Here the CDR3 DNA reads TGTGCCAGCAGCCTTGGGGGACAGGGCTTCTACGAGCAGTACTTC.

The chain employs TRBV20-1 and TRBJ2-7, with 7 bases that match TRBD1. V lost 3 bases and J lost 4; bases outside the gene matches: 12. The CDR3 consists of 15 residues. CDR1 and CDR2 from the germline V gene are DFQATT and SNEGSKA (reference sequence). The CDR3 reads CSASRVQGVGYEQYF. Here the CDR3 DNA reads TGCAGTGCTAGCCGAGTTCAGGGGGTGGGATACGAGCAGTACTTC.

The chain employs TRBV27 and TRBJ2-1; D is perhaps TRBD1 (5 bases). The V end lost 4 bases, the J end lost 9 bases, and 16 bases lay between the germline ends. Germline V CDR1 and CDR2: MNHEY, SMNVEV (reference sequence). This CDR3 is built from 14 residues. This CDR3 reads CASSSSPGSGEQFF. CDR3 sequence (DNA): TGTGCCAGCAGTTCCTCCCCAGGGTCCGGTGAGCAGTTCTTC.

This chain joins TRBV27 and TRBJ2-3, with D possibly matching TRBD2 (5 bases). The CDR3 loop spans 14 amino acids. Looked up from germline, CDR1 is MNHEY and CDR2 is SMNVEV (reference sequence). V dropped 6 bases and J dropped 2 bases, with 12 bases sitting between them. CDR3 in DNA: TGTGCCAGCAGCCGAGACTACGCCACAGATACGCAGTATTTT. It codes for CASSRDYATDTQYF.

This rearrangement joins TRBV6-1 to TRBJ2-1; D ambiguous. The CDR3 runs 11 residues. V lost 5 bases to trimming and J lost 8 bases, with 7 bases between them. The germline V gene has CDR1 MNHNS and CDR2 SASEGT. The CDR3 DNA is TGTGCCAGCAGTTCACGGTATGAGCAGTTCTTC. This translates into CASSSRYEQFF.

CDR3 bases: TGCAGTGCTCGGGGGGCGCATGAGACCCAGTACTTC. Encoded protein: CSARGAHETQYF. V is TRBV20-1 and J is TRBJ2-5; tentative D call: TRBD2 (7 bases). The CDR3 contains 12 residues. In germline, CDR1 is DFQATT, CDR2 SNEGSKA (reference sequence). Trimming pared 5 bases from V and 5 bases from J, leaving 12 bases between.

The CDR3 DNA reads as TGTGCCAGCAGGAGGACAGGGGGCCCGGAGACCCAGTACTTC. It translates to CASRRTGGPETQYF. The chain links TRBV6-5 to TRBJ2-5, with 11 bases lining up with TRBD1. V lost 6 bases, J lost 5 bases, and 5 bases stayed unmatched. The CDR3 covers 14 residues. Germline values: CDR1 MNHEY, CDR2 SVGAGI.